This is a list of T cell receptor beta chains from one sample in a study of shared clonotypes between healthy human individuals. Assay used: immunoSEQ multiplex PCR; TCRdb lists only in-frame clones, some missing. The sample carries about 1 million clones, 75% recorded once. The sequencing input was memory CD4+ T cells sorted from blood. All receptors come from a man younger than 30 in good health. Both conserved end residues are trimmed from each CDR3.

J gene,V gene,CDR3 protein
TRBJ1-4,TRBV4-3,ASSQVGQGEKLF
TRBJ1-5,TRBV10-2,ASGRNTGSNQPQH
TRBJ2-1,TRBV6-1,ASTRQGAGEQF
TRBJ2-4,TRBV5-1,ASSLGVMDIQY
TRBJ1-1,TRBV5-1,ASSLAGDREAF
TRBJ1-4,TRBV19,ASLGRRGEKLF
TRBJ2-1,TRBV7-9,ASSLPTDNEQF
TRBJ1-2,TRBV9,ASSVGQALYGYT
TRBJ2-7,TRBV18,ASSLTFQGYEQY
TRBJ2-7,TRBV6-4,ARPGGSTLYEQY
TRBJ2-7,TRBV30,AWSVSSYEQY
TRBJ2-2,TRBV7-2,ASSRDSAGERGELF